This TCR beta chain was identified in a study of vaccination and CD4 T cells after COVID-19. In the study overall: Convalescent study patients returned SARS-CoV-2 positive nasal swab PCR results, with several mild cases and one severe.

Regarding this clonotype: No antigen is known for it.

Cultured CD4+ T cell DNA was sequenced using the Oncomine TCR Beta short-read assay. Researchers extracted genomic DNA from CD4+ T cells that had been cultured. In TCRdb, the PCR reads were re-called with MiXCR into one record per CDR3 protein. This sample yields under 4,500 distinct CDR3 sequences, of which about 49% are seen a single time; 40% to 55% belongs to the top ten. Treatment noted: approximately nine-day PBMC culture with coronavirus spike peptide pools or control peptides (ViraFEST assay). Study findings and constraints: When vaccine-specific clones from convalescent patients were examined, 304 of 307 were spike mono-reactive. SARS-CoV-2-reactive clonotype medians increased from about 22 to 38, not significantly.

This clonotype was sampled from a human donor who had recovered from COVID-19. The specimen was CD4+ T cells from blood, cultured in vitro.

The CDR3 nucleotides read TGTGCCAGCAGCCCTGTATCCGGCCCTTACGAGCAGTACTTC. It specifies CASSPVSGPYEQYF. The J gene is TRBJ2-7, the V gene TRBV7-8; no clear D gene. The CDR3 consists of 14 residues. Trimming removed 5 bases at V and 4 bases at J, with 15 bases between. Per the germline V gene, CDR1 is SGHVS and CDR2 is FQNEAQ.